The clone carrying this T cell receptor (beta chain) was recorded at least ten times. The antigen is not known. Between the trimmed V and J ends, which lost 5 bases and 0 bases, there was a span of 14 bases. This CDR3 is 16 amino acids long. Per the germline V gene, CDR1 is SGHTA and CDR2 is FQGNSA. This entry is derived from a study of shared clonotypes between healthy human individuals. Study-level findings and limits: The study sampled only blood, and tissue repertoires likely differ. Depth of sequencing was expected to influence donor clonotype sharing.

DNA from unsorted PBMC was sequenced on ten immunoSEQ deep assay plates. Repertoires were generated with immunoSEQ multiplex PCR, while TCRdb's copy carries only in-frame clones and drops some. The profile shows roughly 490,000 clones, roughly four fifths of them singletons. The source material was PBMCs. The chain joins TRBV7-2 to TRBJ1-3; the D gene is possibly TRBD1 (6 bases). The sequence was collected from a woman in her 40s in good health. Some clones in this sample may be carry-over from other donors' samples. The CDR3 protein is CASSIDRTLSGNTIYF. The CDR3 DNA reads TGTGCCAGCAGCATCGACAGGACCCTCTCTGGAAACACCATATATTTT.